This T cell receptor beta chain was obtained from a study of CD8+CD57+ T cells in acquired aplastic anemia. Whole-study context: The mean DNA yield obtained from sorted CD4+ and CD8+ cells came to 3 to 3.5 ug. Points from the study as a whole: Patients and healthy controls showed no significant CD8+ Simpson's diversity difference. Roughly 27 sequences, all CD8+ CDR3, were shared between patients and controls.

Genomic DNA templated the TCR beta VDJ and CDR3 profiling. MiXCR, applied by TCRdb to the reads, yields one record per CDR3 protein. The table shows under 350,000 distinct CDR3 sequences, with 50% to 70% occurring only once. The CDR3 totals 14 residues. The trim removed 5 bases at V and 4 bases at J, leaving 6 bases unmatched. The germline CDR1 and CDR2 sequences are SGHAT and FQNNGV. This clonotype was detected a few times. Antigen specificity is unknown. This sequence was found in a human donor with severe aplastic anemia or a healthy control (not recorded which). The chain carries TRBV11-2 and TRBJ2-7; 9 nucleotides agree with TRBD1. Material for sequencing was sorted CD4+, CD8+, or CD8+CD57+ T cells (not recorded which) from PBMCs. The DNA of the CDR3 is TGTGCCAGCAGCCCTGGGACAGGGAGGTACGAGCAGTACTTC. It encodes CASSPGTGRYEQYF.